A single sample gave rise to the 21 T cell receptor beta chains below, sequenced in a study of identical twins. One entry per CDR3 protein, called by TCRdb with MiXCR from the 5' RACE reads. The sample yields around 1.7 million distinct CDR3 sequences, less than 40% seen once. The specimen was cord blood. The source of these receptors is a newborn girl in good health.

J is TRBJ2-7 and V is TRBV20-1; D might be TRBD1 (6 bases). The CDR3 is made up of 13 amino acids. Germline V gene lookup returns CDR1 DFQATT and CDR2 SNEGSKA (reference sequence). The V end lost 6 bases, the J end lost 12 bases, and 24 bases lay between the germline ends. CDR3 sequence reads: CSAAAGTLQGAYF. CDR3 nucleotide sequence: TGCAGTGCGGCTGCCGGGACACTACAGGGCGCGTACTTC.

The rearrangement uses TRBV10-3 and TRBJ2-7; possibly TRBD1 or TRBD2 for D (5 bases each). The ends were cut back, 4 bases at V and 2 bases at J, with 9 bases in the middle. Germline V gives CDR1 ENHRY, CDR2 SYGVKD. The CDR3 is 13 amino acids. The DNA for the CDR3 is TGTGCCATCAGTGCCGGGGCTACCTACGAGCAGTACTTC. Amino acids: CAISAGATYEQYF.

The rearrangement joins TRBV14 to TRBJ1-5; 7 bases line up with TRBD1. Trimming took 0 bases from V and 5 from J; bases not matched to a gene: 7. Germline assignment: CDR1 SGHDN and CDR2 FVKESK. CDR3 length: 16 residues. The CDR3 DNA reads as TGTGCCAGCAGCCAAGAGGCGGACAGGCCCCATCAGCCCCAGCATTTT. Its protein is CASSQEADRPHQPQHF.

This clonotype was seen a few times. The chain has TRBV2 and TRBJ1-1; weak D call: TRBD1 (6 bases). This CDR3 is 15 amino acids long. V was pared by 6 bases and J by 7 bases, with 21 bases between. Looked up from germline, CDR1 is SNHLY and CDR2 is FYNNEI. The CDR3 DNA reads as TGTGCCAGCAGACCCAATCCCGGGGGGGCTGGTGAAGCTTTCTTT. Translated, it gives CASRPNPGGAGEAFF. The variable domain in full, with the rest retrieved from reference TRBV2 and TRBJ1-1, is EPEVTQTPSHQVTQMGQEVILRCVPISNHLYFYWYRQILGQKVEFLVSFYNNEISEKSEIFDDQFSVERPDGSNFTLKIRSTKLEDSAMYFCASRPNPGGAGEAFFGQGTRLTVV.

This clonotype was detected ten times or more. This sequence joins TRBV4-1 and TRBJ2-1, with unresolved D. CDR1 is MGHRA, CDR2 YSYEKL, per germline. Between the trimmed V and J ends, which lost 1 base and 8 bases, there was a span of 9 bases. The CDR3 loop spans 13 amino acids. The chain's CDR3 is CASSQGPGDEQFF. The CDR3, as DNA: TGCGCCAGCAGCCAAGGTCCAGGAGATGAGCAGTTCTTC.

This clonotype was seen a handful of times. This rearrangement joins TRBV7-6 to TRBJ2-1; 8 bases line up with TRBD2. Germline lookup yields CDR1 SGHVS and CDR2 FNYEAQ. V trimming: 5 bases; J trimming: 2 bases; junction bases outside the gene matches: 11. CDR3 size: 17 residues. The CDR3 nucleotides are TGTGCCAGCAGCCCCGGCGGGACTAGGGGACCCTACAATGAGCAGTTCTTC. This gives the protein CASSPGGTRGPYNEQFF. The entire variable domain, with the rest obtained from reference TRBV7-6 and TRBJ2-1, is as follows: GAGVSQSPRYKVTKRGQDVALRCDPISGHVSLYWYRQALGQGPEFLTYFNYEAQQDKSGLPNDRFSAERPEGSISTLTIQRTEQRDSAMYRCASSPGGTRGPYNEQFFGPGTRLTVL.

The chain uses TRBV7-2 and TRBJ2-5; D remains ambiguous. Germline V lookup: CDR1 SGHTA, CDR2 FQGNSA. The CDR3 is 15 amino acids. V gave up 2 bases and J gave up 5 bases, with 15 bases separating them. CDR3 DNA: TGTGCCAGCAGCTTATCGGGTCTGGGGTACGAGACCCAGTACTTC. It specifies CASSLSGLGYETQYF.

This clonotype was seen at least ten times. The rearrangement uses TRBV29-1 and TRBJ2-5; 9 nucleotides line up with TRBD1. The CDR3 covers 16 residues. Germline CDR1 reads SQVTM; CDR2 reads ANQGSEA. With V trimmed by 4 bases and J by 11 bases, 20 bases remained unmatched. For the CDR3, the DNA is TGCAGCGTTGTAGCAGCGAGCGGGACAGGGTTTCGGGAGCAGTACTTC. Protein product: CSVVAASGTGFREQYF.

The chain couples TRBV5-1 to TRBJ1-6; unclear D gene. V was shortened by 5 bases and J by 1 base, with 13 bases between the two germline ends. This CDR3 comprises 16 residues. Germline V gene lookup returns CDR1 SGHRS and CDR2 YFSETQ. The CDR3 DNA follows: TGCGCCAGCAGTTCGGGATACGGGTCCTATAATTCACCCCTCCACTTT. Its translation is CASSSGYGSYNSPLHF.

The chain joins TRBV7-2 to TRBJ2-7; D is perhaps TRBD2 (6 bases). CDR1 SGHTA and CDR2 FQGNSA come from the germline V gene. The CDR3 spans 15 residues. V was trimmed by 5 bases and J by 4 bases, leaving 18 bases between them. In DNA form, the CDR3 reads TGTGCCAGCAGCCCACAGCGGGCTACCTTTTACGAGCAGTACTTC. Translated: CASSPQRATFYEQYF.

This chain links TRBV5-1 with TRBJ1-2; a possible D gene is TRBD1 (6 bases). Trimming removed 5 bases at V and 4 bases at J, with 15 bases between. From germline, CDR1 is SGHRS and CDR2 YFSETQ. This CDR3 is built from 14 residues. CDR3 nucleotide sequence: TGCGCCAGCAGTAAGGACAGAGCTCCCTATGGCTACACCTTC. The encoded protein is CASSKDRAPYGYTF.

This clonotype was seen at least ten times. The CDR3 DNA sequence: TGCAGCGTTGTGTGGACTAGCGGTATCTACGAGCAGTACTTC. Translated, it gives CSVVWTSGIYEQYF. The gene calls are TRBV29-1 and TRBJ2-7; 10 nucleotides match TRBD2. The CDR3 has 14 residues. Trimming took 4 bases from V and 3 from J; bases not matched to a gene: 6. Germline V gene lookup returns CDR1 SQVTM and CDR2 ANQGSEA.

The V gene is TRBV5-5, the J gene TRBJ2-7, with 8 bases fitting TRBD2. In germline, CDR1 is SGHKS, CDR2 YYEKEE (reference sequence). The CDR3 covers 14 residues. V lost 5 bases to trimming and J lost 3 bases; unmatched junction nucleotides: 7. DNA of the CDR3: TGTGCCAGCAGTCCGGGACTAGTCTTCTACGAGCAGTACTTC. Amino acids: CASSPGLVFYEQYF. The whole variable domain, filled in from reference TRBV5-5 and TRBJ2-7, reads DAGVTQSPTHLIKTRGQQVTLRCSPISGHKSVSWYQQVLGQGPQFIFQYYEKEERGRGNFPDRFSARQFPNYSSELNVNALLLGDSALYLCASSPGLVFYEQYFGPGTRLTVT.

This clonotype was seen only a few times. In DNA form, the CDR3 reads TGTGCCAGCAGTGACAGCGGGAGTCTCACAGATACGCAGTATTTT. The encoded protein is CASSDSGSLTDTQYF. The chain has TRBV25-1 and TRBJ2-3; 8 bases match TRBD2. The germline CDR1 and CDR2 sequences are MGHDK and SYGVNS. The CDR3 runs 15 residues. Trimming removed 3 bases from V and 2 bases from J; junction bases left unmatched: 4. Together with reference TRBV25-1 and TRBJ2-3, the CDR3 gives the full variable domain: EADIYQTPRYLVIGTGKKITLECSQTMGHDKMYWYQQDPGMELHLIHYSYGVNSTEKGDLSSESTVSRIRTEHFPLTLESARPSHTSQYLCASSDSGSLTDTQYFGPGTRLTVL.

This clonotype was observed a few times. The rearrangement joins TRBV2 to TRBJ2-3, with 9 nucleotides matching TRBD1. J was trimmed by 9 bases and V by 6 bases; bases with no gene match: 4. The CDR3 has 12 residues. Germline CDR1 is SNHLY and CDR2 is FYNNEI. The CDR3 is CASRTGGLTQYF. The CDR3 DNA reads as TGTGCCAGCAGGACAGGGGGTTTGACGCAGTATTTT.

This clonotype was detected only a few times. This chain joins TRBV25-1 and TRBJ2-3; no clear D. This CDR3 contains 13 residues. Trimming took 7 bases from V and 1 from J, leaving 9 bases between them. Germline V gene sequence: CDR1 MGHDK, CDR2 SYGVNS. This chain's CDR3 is CASNQAGTDTQYF. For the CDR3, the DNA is TGTGCCAGCAACCAGGCAGGCACAGATACGCAGTATTTT.

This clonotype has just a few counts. CDR3 loop: CASSRRQGAMETQYF. The CDR3 DNA is TGTGCCAGCAGCCGTCGACAGGGGGCGATGGAGACCCAGTACTTC. The chain has TRBV4-2 and TRBJ2-7; 10 positions match TRBD1. The DNA end lines up better with TRBJ2-5; the J call may be wrong. The germline CDR1 and CDR2 sequences are LGHNA and YNFKEQ. The CDR3 is made up of 15 amino acids.

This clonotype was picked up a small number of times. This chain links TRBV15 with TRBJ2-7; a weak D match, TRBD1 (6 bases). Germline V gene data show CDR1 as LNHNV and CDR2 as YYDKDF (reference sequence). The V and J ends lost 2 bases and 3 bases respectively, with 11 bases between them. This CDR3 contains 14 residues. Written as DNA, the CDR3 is TGTGCCACCAGCAGAACGACAGGCAACTACGAGCAGTACTTC. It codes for CATSRTTGNYEQYF.

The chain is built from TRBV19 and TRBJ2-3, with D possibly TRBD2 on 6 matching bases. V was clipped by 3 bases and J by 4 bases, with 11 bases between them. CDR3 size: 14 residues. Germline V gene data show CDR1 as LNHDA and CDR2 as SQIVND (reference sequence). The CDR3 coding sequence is TGTGCCAGTAGTATTAAGCCTAGCGCAGATACGCAGTATTTT. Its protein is CASSIKPSADTQYF.

Here the CDR3 DNA reads TGTGCCAGCAGCTTAGGCTGGAGAGTCCGGAGCTCCTACGAGCAGTACTTC. Translation gives CASSLGWRVRSSYEQYF. The chain is built from TRBV7-2 and TRBJ2-7; no clear D. Trimming removed 1 base at V and 0 bases at J, with 16 bases between. CDR3 length: 17 amino acids. CDR1 and CDR2 (germline): SGHTA, FQGNSA.

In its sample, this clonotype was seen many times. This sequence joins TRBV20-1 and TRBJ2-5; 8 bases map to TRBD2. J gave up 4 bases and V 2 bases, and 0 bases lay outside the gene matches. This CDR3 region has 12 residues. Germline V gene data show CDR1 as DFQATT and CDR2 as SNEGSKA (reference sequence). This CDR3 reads CSARLAGETQYF. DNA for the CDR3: TGCAGTGCTAGACTAGCGGGAGAGACCCAGTACTTC.